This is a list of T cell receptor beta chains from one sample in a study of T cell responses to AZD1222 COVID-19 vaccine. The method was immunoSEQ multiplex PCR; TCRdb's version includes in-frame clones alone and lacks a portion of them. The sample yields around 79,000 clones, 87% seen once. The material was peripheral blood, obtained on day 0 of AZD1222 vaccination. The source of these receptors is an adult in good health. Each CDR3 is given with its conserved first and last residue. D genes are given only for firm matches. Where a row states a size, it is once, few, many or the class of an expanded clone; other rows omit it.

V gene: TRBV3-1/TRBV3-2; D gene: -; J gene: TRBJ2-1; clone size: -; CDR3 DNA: TGTGCCAGCAGCCCCCCCGCGGGACACTCCTACAATGAGCAGTTCTTC; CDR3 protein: CASSPPAGHSYNEQFF
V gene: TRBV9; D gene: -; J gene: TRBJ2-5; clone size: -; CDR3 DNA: TGTGCCAGCAGCGTATCCAGTATGGGGGAGACCCAGTACTTC; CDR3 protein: CASSVSSMGETQYF
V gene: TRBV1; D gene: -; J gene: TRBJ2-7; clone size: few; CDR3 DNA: TGCACCAGACCCCTAGCCCACGAGCAGTACTTC; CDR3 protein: CTRPLAHEQYF
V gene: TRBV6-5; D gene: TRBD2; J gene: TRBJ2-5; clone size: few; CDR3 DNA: TGTGCCAGCAGTATTGGACTAGCGGAGGCGACCCAGTACTTC; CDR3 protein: CASSIGLAEATQYF
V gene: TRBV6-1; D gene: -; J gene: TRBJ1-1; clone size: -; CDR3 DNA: TGTGCCAGCAGTGACAGGGGCGCTGAAGCTTTCTTT; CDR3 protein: CASSDRGAEAFF
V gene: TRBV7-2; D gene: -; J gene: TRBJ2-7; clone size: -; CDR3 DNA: TGTGCCAGCAGCTTAGTAGGGGGAGGGTCTTCCTACGAGCAGTACTTC; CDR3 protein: CASSLVGGGSSYEQYF
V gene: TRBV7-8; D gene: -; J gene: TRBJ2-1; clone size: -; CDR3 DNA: TGTGCCAGCAGGGGGTTTCTTAATGAGCAGTTCTTC; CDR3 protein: CASRGFLNEQFF
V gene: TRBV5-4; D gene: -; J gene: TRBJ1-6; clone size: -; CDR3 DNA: TGTGCCAGCAGCTTGGGGCCCACGTTTAATTCACCCCTCCACTTT; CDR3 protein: CASSLGPTFNSPLHF
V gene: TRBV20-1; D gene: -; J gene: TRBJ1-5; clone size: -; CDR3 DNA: TGCAGTGCTAGTGGGGCGTCTAGCAATCAGCCCCAGCATTTT; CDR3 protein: CSASGASSNQPQHF
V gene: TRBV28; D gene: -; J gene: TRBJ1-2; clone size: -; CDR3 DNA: TGTGCCAGCAGTTTACCACTGAATTATGGCTACACCTTC; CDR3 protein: CASSLPLNYGYTF
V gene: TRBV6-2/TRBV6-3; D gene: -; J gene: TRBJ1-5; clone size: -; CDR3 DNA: TGTGCCAGCAGTTACCCACACGCAACAGTCGGGTTTCAGCCCCAGCATTTT; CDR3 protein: CASSYPHATVGFQPQHF
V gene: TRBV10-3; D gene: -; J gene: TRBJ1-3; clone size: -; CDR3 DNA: TGTGCCATCCGGAGCTCTGGAAACACCATATATTTT; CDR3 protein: CAIRSSGNTIYF
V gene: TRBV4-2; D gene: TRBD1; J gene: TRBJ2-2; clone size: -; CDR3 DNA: TGTGCCAGCAGCCAAGATCTCGGACAGGGGTTCCCCACCGGGGAGCTGTTTTTT; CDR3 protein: CASSQDLGQGFPTGELFF
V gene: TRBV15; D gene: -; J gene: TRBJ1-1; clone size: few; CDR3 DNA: TGTGCCACCAGCAGTCCAAATACCGACAGGAACACTGAAGCTTTCTTT; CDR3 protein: CATSSPNTDRNTEAFF
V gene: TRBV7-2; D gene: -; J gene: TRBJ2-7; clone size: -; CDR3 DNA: TGTGCCAGCAGCCCTCCGGGGCCATCCTACGAGCAGTACTTC; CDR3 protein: CASSPPGPSYEQYF
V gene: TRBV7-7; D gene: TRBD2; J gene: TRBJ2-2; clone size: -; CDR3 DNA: TGTGCTAGCAGCTTCCTAGCGGGAGGTCCCACCGGGGAGCTGTTTTTT; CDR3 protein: CASSFLAGGPTGELFF
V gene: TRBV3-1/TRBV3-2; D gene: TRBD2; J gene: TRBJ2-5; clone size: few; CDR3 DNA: TGTGCCAGCAGCCCCAAGGGGTATACGGCGGGAGATTCAGAGACCCAGTACTTC; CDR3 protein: CASSPKGYTAGDSETQYF
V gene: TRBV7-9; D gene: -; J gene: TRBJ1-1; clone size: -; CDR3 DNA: TGTGCCAGCAGCGCGCCCCCTGGAGCTTTCTTT; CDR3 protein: CASSAPPGAFF
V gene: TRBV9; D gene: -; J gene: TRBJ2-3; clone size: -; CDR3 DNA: TGTGCCAGCAGCCCCCAGGGGGGTCTAGCGGGCACAGATACGCAGTATTTT; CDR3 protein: CASSPQGGLAGTDTQYF
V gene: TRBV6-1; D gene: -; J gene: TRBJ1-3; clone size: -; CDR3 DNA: TGTGCCAGCATACAAACGACTGGAAACACCATATATTTT; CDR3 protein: CASIQTTGNTIYF
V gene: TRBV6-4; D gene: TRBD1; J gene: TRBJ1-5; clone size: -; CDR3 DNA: TGTGCCGGCAGTGTCGAGACAGGGAATCAGCCCCAGCATTTT; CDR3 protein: CAGSVETGNQPQHF
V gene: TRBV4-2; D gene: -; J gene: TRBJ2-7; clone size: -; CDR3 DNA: TGTGCCAGCAGCCAACACGATGAAAACTCCTACGAGCAGTACTTC; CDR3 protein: CASSQHDENSYEQYF
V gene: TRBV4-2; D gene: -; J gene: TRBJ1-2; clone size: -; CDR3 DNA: TGTGCCAGCAGCCGGACCGGCGGGACCGCTAACTATGGCTACACCTTC; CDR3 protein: CASSRTGGTANYGYTF
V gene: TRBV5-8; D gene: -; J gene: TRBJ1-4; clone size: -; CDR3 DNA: TGTGCCAGCAGCTTGATTTTGGACCAATTTGGGACTAATGAAAAACTGTTTTTT; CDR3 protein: CASSLILDQFGTNEKLFF
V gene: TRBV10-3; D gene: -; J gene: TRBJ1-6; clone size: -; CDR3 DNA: TGTGCCATTTCGCCGGGGGCTGATAATTCACCCCTCCACTTT; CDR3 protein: CAISPGADNSPLHF
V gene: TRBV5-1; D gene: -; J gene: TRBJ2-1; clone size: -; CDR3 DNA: TGCGCCAGCAGCAAAATACAGGGTAATGAGCAGTTCTTC; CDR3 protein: CASSKIQGNEQFF
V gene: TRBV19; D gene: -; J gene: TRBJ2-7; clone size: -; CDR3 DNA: TGTGCCAGTAGTCTAGCTGCGGACCTAACCGAGCAGTACTTC; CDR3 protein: CASSLAADLTEQYF
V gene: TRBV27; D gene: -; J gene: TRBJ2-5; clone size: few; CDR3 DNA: TGTGCCAGCAGTTTCTTGGGGGGATCAGAAGAGACCCAGTACTTC; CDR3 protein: CASSFLGGSEETQYF
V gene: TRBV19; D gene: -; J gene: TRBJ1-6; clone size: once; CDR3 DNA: TGTGCCAGTAGTCCCCTCGGTTCACCCCTCCACTTT; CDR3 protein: CASSPLGSPLHF
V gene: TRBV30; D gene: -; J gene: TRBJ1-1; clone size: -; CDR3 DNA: TGTGCCTGGAGTGGGGGGGAGGGCGGTCAAAACACTGAAGCTTTCTTT; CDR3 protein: CAWSGGEGGQNTEAFF
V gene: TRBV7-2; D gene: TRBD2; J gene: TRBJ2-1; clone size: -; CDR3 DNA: TGTGCCAGCAGCTCATCGACTAGCCGCAATGAGCAGTTCTTC; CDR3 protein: CASSSSTSRNEQFF
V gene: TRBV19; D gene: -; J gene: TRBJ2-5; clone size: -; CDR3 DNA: TGTGCCAGCCGGGGAAGAGGAGAGACCCAGTACTTC; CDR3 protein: CASRGRGETQYF
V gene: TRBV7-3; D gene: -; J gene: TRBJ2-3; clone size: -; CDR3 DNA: TGTGCCAGCAGCTCAGACGGTTGGGATACGCAGTATTTT; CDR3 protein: CASSSDGWDTQYF
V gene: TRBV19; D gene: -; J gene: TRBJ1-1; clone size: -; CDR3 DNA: TGTGCCAGTATTTCGGTTGGCACTGAAGCTTTCTTT; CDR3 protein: CASISVGTEAFF
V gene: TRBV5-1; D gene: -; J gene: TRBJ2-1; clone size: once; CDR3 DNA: TGCGCCAGCAGTAGGAGGGGAGACGGTGAGCAGTTCTTC; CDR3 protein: CASSRRGDGEQFF
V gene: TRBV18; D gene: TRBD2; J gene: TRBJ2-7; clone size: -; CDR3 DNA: TGTGCCAGCTCACCACCGGGACTAGCGGCCAGCGAGCAGTACTTC; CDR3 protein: CASSPPGLAASEQYF
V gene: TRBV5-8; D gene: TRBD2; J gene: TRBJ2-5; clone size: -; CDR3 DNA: TGTGCCAGCAGCTTGGGGGAGGGTAGCGGCAAAGAGACCCAGTACTTC; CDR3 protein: CASSLGEGSGKETQYF
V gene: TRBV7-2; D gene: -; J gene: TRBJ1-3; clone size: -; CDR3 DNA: TGTGCCAGCAGCTTAGTACAGGGAAACACCATATATTTT; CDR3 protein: CASSLVQGNTIYF
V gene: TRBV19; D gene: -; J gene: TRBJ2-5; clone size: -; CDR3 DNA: TGTGCCAGTAGTTTTCAGCGGACAGTCTCGGAGACCCAGTACTTC; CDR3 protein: CASSFQRTVSETQYF
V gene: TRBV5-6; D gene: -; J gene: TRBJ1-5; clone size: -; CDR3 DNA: TGTGCCAGCAGCTTGATTGGTCAGCCCCAGCATTTT; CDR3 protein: CASSLIGQPQHF
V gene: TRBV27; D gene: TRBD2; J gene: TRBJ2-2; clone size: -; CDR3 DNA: TGTGCCAGCAGTTCCACTAATTTAGCGGGGTACACCGGGGAGCTGTTTTTT; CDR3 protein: CASSSTNLAGYTGELFF
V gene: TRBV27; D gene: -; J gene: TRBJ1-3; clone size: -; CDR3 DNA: TGTGCCAGCAGTTTAACGAGCTCTGGAAACACCATATATTTT; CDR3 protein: CASSLTSSGNTIYF
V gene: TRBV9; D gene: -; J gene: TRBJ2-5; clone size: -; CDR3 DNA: TGTGCCAGCAGCCTGTATTCGGGAGCCGGGGAGACCCAGTACTTC; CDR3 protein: CASSLYSGAGETQYF
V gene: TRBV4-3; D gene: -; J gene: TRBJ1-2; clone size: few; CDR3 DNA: TGCGCCAGCAGCCAAGGGACCACCGGTCTCTATGGCTACACCTTC; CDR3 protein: CASSQGTTGLYGYTF
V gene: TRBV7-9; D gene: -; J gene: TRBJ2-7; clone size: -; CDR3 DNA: TGTGCCAGCAGCCCTCTATCGGGGTCCTACGAGCAGTACTTC; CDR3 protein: CASSPLSGSYEQYF
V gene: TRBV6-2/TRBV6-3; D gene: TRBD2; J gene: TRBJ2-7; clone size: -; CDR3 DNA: TGTGCCAGCAGTTACGGGACTAGCGGTTACGAGCAGTACTTC; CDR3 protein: CASSYGTSGYEQYF
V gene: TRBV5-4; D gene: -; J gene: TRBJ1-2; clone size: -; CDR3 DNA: TGTGCCAGCAAACTTGGGTTGGTTGAAGGACCCTATGGCTACACCTTC; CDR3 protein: CASKLGLVEGPYGYTF
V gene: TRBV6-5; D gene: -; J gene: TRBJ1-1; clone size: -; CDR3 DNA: TGTGCCAGCAGCTACCTTGGGGGAACTGAAGCTTTCTTT; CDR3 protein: CASSYLGGTEAFF
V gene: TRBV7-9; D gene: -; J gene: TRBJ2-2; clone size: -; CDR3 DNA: TGTGCCAGCAGCGGGGGGACTCTGACGAACACCGGGGAGCTGTTTTTT; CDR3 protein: CASSGGTLTNTGELFF
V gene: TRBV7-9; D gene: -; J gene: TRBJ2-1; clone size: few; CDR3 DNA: TGTGCCAGCAGCTTAGAGATTCGCGCTAATGAGCAGTTCTTC; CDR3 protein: CASSLEIRANEQFF